Below are 15 T cell receptor beta chains sequenced from a single sample in a study of blood T cell repertoires in COVID-19 (dated by TCRdb to the early 2020s). Library creation used the immunoSEQ multiplex PCR assay. Entries here come from immuneACCESS through TCRdb and include only in-frame sequences with V and J called. Some clones fail to appear in such tables; in the studies checked, an unresolved V gene covers under half of the shortfall, and the cause of the remainder is unknown. The sample includes around 160,000 clones, with around 80% observed a single time. Together, the top ten hold 35% to 40% of the sample. The sample comprised peripheral blood. These receptors were obtained from a human donor in a cohort sampled during active COVID-19.

This rearrangement joins TRBV4-1 to TRBJ1-5; D remains unclear. Germline V gives CDR1 MGHRA, CDR2 YSYEKL. This CDR3 is built from 14 residues. The ends were cut back, 0 bases at V and 6 bases at J, with 9 bases in the middle. CDR3 amino acids: CASSQEGVRQPQHF. Here the CDR3 DNA reads TGCGCCAGCAGCCAAGAAGGAGTCCGTCAGCCCCAGCATTTT.

V gene TRBV9 combines with J gene TRBJ1-2, with 9 positions matching TRBD1. The CDR3 is made up of 17 amino acids. Germline V gives CDR1 SGDLS, CDR2 YYNGEE. The junction had 16 bases not matched to a gene; V was cut back by 4 bases and J by 6 bases. CDR3 protein: CASSPHPGTGRENGYTF. CDR3 nucleotides: TGTGCCAGCAGCCCACACCCCGGGACAGGGCGTGAGAATGGCTACACCTTC.

Comment on this clone: Other DNA sequences in this sample translate to the same CDR3. The chain carries TRBV6-2 or TRBV6-3 and TRBJ2-1, with TRBD1 as a possible D gene (5 bases). The V gene's germline CDR1 is MNHEY and CDR2 SVGEGT. With 2 bases removed from V and 1 base from J, the gap between germline ends came to 9 bases. The CDR3 runs 15 residues. CDR3 in amino acids: CASSYEAGSYNEQFF. In DNA, the CDR3 is TGTGCCAGCAGTTACGAGGCAGGGTCCTACAATGAGCAGTTCTTC.

The chain is built from TRBV28 and TRBJ2-5; TRBD2 is a possible D gene (6 bases). Between the trimmed V and J ends, which lost 3 bases and 5 bases, there was a span of 13 bases. Per germline, CDR1 MDHEN and CDR2 SYDVKM. The CDR3 has 14 amino acids. The CDR3 protein is CASSFRGRGETQYF. The CDR3, as DNA: TGTGCCAGCAGTTTTCGGGGGAGAGGTGAGACCCAGTACTTC. Full variable domain (outside the CDR3, taken from reference TRBV28 and TRBJ2-5): DVKVTQSSRYLVKRTGEKVFLECVQDMDHENMFWYRQDPGLGLRLIYFSYDVKMKEKGDIPEGYSVSREKKERFSLILESASTNQTSMYLCASSFRGRGETQYFGPGTRLLVL.

The J gene is TRBJ2-7, the V gene TRBV5-1; tentatively, D is TRBD1 (5 bases). Germline V gene sequence: CDR1 SGHRS, CDR2 YFSETQ. The CDR3 contains 16 residues. Trimming shortened V by 0 bases and J by 2 bases, and 15 bases separated the two germline ends. Here the CDR3 reads CASSLAGPGQAYEQYF. The CDR3 DNA reads TGCGCCAGCAGCTTGGCCGGTCCAGGACAAGCCTACGAGCAGTACTTC.

This rearrangement joins TRBV6-4 to TRBJ1-2; D gene unclear. This CDR3 has 13 amino acids. Trimming took 4 bases from V and 0 from J, leaving 6 bases between them. Per germline, CDR1 MRHNA and CDR2 SNTAGT. The CDR3 protein is CASSASANYGYTF. DNA for the CDR3: TGTGCCAGCAGTGCGTCTGCTAACTATGGCTACACCTTC.

The V gene is TRBV29-1, the J gene TRBJ1-2, with D unresolved. V dropped 5 bases and J dropped 3 bases, with 13 bases sitting between them. Germline loops: CDR1 SQVTM, CDR2 ANQGSEA. The CDR3 covers 13 residues. The CDR3: CSVPWEGYYGYTF. For the CDR3, the DNA is TGCAGCGTTCCCTGGGAGGGCTACTATGGCTACACCTTC.

The CDR3 DNA reads TGTGCCAGCAGCCACCTCCGGGACAGGGATAACTATGGCTACACCTTC. This sequence encodes CASSHLRDRDNYGYTF. The chain uses TRBV3-1 (or the pseudogene TRBV3-2) and TRBJ1-2; 9 positions match TRBD1. CDR3 length equals 16 residues. The V gene's germline CDR1 is LGHDT and CDR2 YNNKEL (reference sequence). Trimming took 3 bases from V and 1 from J; bases not matched to a gene: 6.

This sequence joins TRBV5-1 and TRBJ2-5; maybe TRBD1 (6 bases). CDR1 is SGHRS and CDR2 is YFSETQ in the germline V gene. Trimming stripped 3 bases from V and 5 bases from J, with 14 bases between. The CDR3 has 14 residues. CDR3 DNA sequence: TGCGCCAGCAGCTCCTGGGGGCATGCGGAGACCCAGTACTTC. Translated: CASSSWGHAETQYF.

This sequence joins TRBV18 and TRBJ2-5; 9 bases line up with TRBD1. This CDR3 comprises 16 residues. Germline assignment: CDR1 KGHSH and CDR2 LQKENI. J lost 4 bases, V lost 1 base, and 7 bases had no gene match. The CDR3: CASSPLIQGAGETQYF. As DNA, the CDR3 is TGTGCCAGCTCACCACTCATACAGGGGGCGGGAGAGACCCAGTACTTC.

The gene calls are TRBV24-1 and TRBJ1-1, with D hard to call. The ends were cut back, 6 bases at V and 1 base at J, with 8 bases in the middle. Germline V gene data show CDR1 as KGHDR and CDR2 as SFDVKD. This CDR3 comprises 13 residues. The CDR3 loop is CATSREGNTEAFF. CDR3 DNA sequence: TGTGCCACCAGTAGAGAGGGGAACACTGAAGCTTTCTTT.

This rearrangement joins TRBV24-1 to TRBJ1-5, with D possibly matching TRBD1 (5 bases). V was clipped by 5 bases and J by 2 bases, with 9 bases between them. The CDR3 length is 14 residues. Germline lookup yields CDR1 KGHDR and CDR2 SFDVKD. CDR3 in amino acids: CATSVRGGNQPQHF. The CDR3, as DNA: TGTGCCACCAGTGTGCGGGGCGGCAATCAGCCCCAGCATTTT.

The J gene is TRBJ2-2, the V gene TRBV5-1; TRBD1 agrees at 11 bases. The CDR3 spans 15 residues. Germline-derived CDR1 and CDR2 are SGHRS and YFSETQ. Trimming cost V 4 bases and J 4 bases; bases outside gene matches: 3. In nucleotides, the CDR3 is TGCGCCAGCAGCGACGGACAGGGGGCCACCGGGGAGCTGTTTTTT. This translates into CASSDGQGATGELFF.

There are many counts of this clone. This sequence joins TRBV6-4 and TRBJ2-3, with 8 bases matching TRBD2. Looked up from germline, CDR1 is MRHNA and CDR2 is SNTAGT. V lost 0 bases to trimming and J lost 3 bases; unmatched junction nucleotides: 11. The CDR3 has 18 amino acids. In nucleotides, the CDR3 is TGTGCCAGCAGTGACTCGTCGATTAGCGGGGAGGGGACAGATACGCAGTATTTT. Translation: CASSDSSISGEGTDTQYF.

The V gene is TRBV7-9, the J gene TRBJ1-1; D may be TRBD1 (6 bases). The CDR3 consists of 17 residues. V dropped 3 bases and J dropped 5 bases, with 22 bases sitting between them. Germline CDR1 and CDR2: SEHNR and FQNEAQ (reference sequence). The CDR3 protein is CASSFLGTGRLGTEAFF. In DNA, the CDR3 is TGTGCCAGCAGCTTTCTTGGAACAGGGCGTTTAGGGACTGAAGCTTTCTTT. The whole variable domain, remainder taken from reference TRBV7-9 and TRBJ1-1, is DTGVSQNPRHKITKRGQNVTFRCDPISEHNRLYWYRQTLGQGPEFLTYFQNEAQLEKSRLLSDRFSAERPKGSFSTLEIQRTEQGDSAMYLCASSFLGTGRLGTEAFFGQGTRLTVV.